This is a list of T cell receptor beta chains from one sample in a study of cytomegalovirus exposure and HLA in healthy donors. Sequenced by immunoSEQ multiplex PCR; TCRdb stores in-frame clones only, minus some. The profile shows roughly 180,000 clones, roughly 85% of them singletons. The sequenced sample consisted of PBMCs. These receptors were taken from a boy between 2 and 15 years old in good health and CMV-seronegative. Both conserved end residues are part of each CDR3. A D gene is named only where the DNA matches it firmly. Size tells how often a clone was seen (once, few, many) or the class of an expanded clone, and some rows leave it out.

CDR3aa: CASSQAVGGGQRGYTF; CDR3nt: TGCGCCAGCAGCCAAGCCGTAGGGGGGGGGCAACGGGGCTACACCTTC; d_gene: NA; abundance: NA; len: 16; v_gene: TRBV4-1; j_gene: TRBJ1-2
CDR3aa: CSVEEGRISYGYTF; CDR3nt: TGCAGCGTTGAAGAGGGGAGGATAAGCTATGGCTACACCTTC; d_gene: NA; abundance: NA; len: 14; v_gene: TRBV29-1; j_gene: TRBJ1-2
CDR3aa: CASSFVRDRARSSEQYF; CDR3nt: TGCGCCAGCAGCTTTGTTCGGGACAGGGCCCGTTCCTCCGAGCAGTACTTC; d_gene: TRBD1; abundance: NA; len: 17; v_gene: TRBV5-1; j_gene: TRBJ2-7
CDR3aa: CASSSPRGTGGGQPQHF; CDR3nt: TGTGCCAGCAGTTCCCCCCGCGGGACAGGGGGGGGTCAGCCCCAGCATTTT; d_gene: TRBD1; abundance: few; len: 17; v_gene: TRBV28; j_gene: TRBJ1-5
CDR3aa: CASWTSREQYF; CDR3nt: TGTGCCAGTTGGACATCTCGCGAGCAGTACTTC; d_gene: NA; abundance: NA; len: 11; v_gene: TRBV27; j_gene: TRBJ2-7
CDR3aa: CAWSVDGTYEQYF; CDR3nt: TGTGCCTGGAGTGTGGACGGGACCTACGAGCAGTACTTC; d_gene: NA; abundance: NA; len: 13; v_gene: TRBV30; j_gene: TRBJ2-7
CDR3aa: CASSEREKETQYF; CDR3nt: TGTGCCAGCAGTGAAAGGGAGAAGGAGACCCAGTACTTC; d_gene: NA; abundance: NA; len: 13; v_gene: TRBV2; j_gene: TRBJ2-5
CDR3aa: CASSLWTGDSGANVLTF; CDR3nt: TGCGCCAGCAGCTTGTGGACAGGAGACTCTGGGGCCAACGTCCTGACTTTC; d_gene: TRBD1; abundance: once; len: 17; v_gene: TRBV5-1; j_gene: TRBJ2-6
CDR3aa: CASSRTVANTGELFF; CDR3nt: TGTGCCAGCAGCCGGACAGTCGCGAACACCGGGGAGCTGTTTTTT; d_gene: NA; abundance: many; len: 15; v_gene: TRBV11-3; j_gene: TRBJ2-2
CDR3aa: CASSEGLASETQYF; CDR3nt: TGTGCCAGCAGCGAGGGACTAGCGAGCGAGACCCAGTACTTC; d_gene: TRBD2; abundance: NA; len: 14; v_gene: TRBV2; j_gene: TRBJ2-5
CDR3aa: CASSLYPGVFNEQFF; CDR3nt: TGTGCCAGCAGCCTCTACCCCGGGGTATTCAATGAGCAGTTCTTC; d_gene: NA; abundance: once; len: 15; v_gene: TRBV7-2; j_gene: TRBJ2-1
CDR3aa: CASSLDPGGYNGYTF; CDR3nt: TGTGCCAGCAGCTTAGATCCAGGGGGCTATAATGGCTACACCTTC; d_gene: TRBD1; abundance: NA; len: 15; v_gene: TRBV7-6; j_gene: TRBJ1-2
CDR3aa: CAWDSFNTEAFF; CDR3nt: TGTGCCTGGGACAGTTTCAACACTGAAGCTTTCTTT; d_gene: NA; abundance: NA; len: 12; v_gene: TRBV30; j_gene: TRBJ1-1
CDR3aa: CASSLGGAGSYEQYF; CDR3nt: TGTGCCAGCAGCCTGGGGGGGGCGGGTTCCTACGAGCAGTACTTC; d_gene: NA; abundance: once; len: 15; v_gene: TRBV28; j_gene: TRBJ2-7
CDR3aa: CATSPGLEPQETQYF; CDR3nt: TGTGCCACCAGCCCAGGACTAGAACCCCAAGAGACCCAGTACTTC; d_gene: TRBD2; abundance: NA; len: 15; v_gene: TRBV15; j_gene: TRBJ2-5
CDR3aa: CASSPTGSGNTIYF; CDR3nt: TGTGCCAGCAGCCCGACAGGCTCTGGAAACACCATATATTTT; d_gene: NA; abundance: NA; len: 14; v_gene: TRBV6-1; j_gene: TRBJ1-3
CDR3aa: CASSKGGGGLGNTIYF; CDR3nt: TGTGCCAGCAGTAAGGGGGGCGGGGGACTTGGAAACACCATATATTTT; d_gene: NA; abundance: NA; len: 16; v_gene: TRBV9; j_gene: TRBJ1-3
CDR3aa: CASSHTHSDSGGPYNEQFF; CDR3nt: TGTGCCAGCAGCCACACCCATTCCGATAGCGGGGGGCCCTACAATGAGCAGTTCTTC; d_gene: TRBD2; abundance: NA; len: 19; v_gene: TRBV4-2; j_gene: TRBJ2-1
CDR3aa: CASSLTSGSRGEQYF; CDR3nt: TGTGCCAGCAGCCTAACTAGCGGGAGTAGGGGCGAGCAGTACTTC; d_gene: TRBD2; abundance: few; len: 15; v_gene: TRBV7-2; j_gene: TRBJ2-7
CDR3aa: CASSVDRLNTEAFF; CDR3nt: TGTGCCAGCAGTGTGGACAGGCTGAACACTGAAGCTTTCTTT; d_gene: TRBD1; abundance: NA; len: 14; v_gene: TRBV6-4; j_gene: TRBJ1-1
CDR3aa: CASSPGTGKKLSF; CDR3nt: TGTGCCAGCAGCCCCGGGACAGGGAAAAAACTGTCTTTT; d_gene: TRBD1; abundance: NA; len: 13; v_gene: TRBV28; j_gene: TRBJ1-4
CDR3aa: CASSTQTGLAGEFGYEQFF; CDR3nt: TGTGCCAGTTCGACCCAAACGGGACTAGCGGGAGAATTTGGATACGAGCAGTTCTTC; d_gene: TRBD2; abundance: NA; len: 19; v_gene: TRBV19; j_gene: TRBJ2-1
CDR3aa: CASSPGAGGSPSYNSPLHF; CDR3nt: TGTGCCAGCAGTCCCGGAGCAGGGGGCAGTCCTTCCTATAATTCACCCCTCCACTTT; d_gene: TRBD1; abundance: NA; len: 19; v_gene: TRBV27; j_gene: TRBJ1-6
CDR3aa: CASSRTGEKEKLFF; CDR3nt: TGCGCCAGCAGCCGGACAGGGGAGAAAGAAAAACTGTTTTTT; d_gene: TRBD1; abundance: NA; len: 14; v_gene: TRBV4-1; j_gene: TRBJ1-4
CDR3aa: CASSIVAGTNEQFF; CDR3nt: TGTGCCAGTAGTATAGTGGCGGGGACCAATGAGCAGTTCTTC; d_gene: NA; abundance: NA; len: 14; v_gene: TRBV19; j_gene: TRBJ2-1
CDR3aa: CASSPLNVQPSGLAGSYNEQFF; CDR3nt: TGTGCCAGCAGCCCGCTTAACGTTCAGCCATCCGGGCTAGCAGGCTCCTACAATGAGCAGTTCTTC; d_gene: NA; abundance: NA; len: 22; v_gene: TRBV7-3; j_gene: TRBJ2-1
CDR3aa: CASSERGNNQPQHF; CDR3nt: TGCGCCAGCAGTGAGAGAGGGAACAATCAGCCCCAGCATTTT; d_gene: NA; abundance: NA; len: 14; v_gene: TRBV10-1; j_gene: TRBJ1-5
CDR3aa: CASSTRRDFQETQYF; CDR3nt: TGTGCCAGCAGTACACGCCGGGACTTCCAAGAGACCCAGTACTTC; d_gene: NA; abundance: NA; len: 15; v_gene: TRBV6-6; j_gene: TRBJ2-5
CDR3aa: CASSQQQSLSGNTIYF; CDR3nt: TGTGCCAGCAGCCAGCAACAGAGCCTCTCTGGAAACACCATATATTTT; d_gene: NA; abundance: NA; len: 16; v_gene: TRBV4-2; j_gene: TRBJ1-3
CDR3aa: CASTAGGKTQYF; CDR3nt: TGTGCCAGCACAGCGGGGGGGAAGACCCAGTACTTC; d_gene: TRBD2; abundance: NA; len: 12; v_gene: TRBV28; j_gene: TRBJ2-5
CDR3aa: CASSQDGAEETQYF; CDR3nt: TGCGCCAGCAGCCAAGATGGAGCGGAGGAGACCCAGTACTTC; d_gene: NA; abundance: NA; len: 14; v_gene: TRBV4-1; j_gene: TRBJ2-5
CDR3aa: CASSEPPSRGRETQYF; CDR3nt: TGTGCCAGCAGTGAACCCCCAAGCCGGGGGAGGGAGACCCAGTACTTC; d_gene: NA; abundance: once; len: 16; v_gene: TRBV25-1; j_gene: TRBJ2-5
CDR3aa: CASSRQGKTGELFF; CDR3nt: TGTGCCAGCAGCCGGCAGGGGAAAACCGGGGAGCTGTTTTTT; d_gene: NA; abundance: once; len: 14; v_gene: TRBV14; j_gene: TRBJ2-2
CDR3aa: CASRLHWNTEAFF; CDR3nt: TGTGCCAGCAGACTACATTGGAACACTGAAGCTTTCTTT; d_gene: NA; abundance: NA; len: 13; v_gene: TRBV27; j_gene: TRBJ1-1
CDR3aa: CAWSVLQREYNEQFF; CDR3nt: TGTGCCTGGAGTGTACTTCAGCGGGAGTACAATGAGCAGTTCTTC; d_gene: TRBD2; abundance: NA; len: 15; v_gene: TRBV30; j_gene: TRBJ2-1